Below, 21 T cell receptor beta chains from the same sample are listed, as sequenced in a study of monozygotic twins with inflammatory bowel disease. TCRdb re-called the 5' RACE reads and shows each CDR3 protein once, DNA omitted. Its clone listing holds 300,000 to 400,000 distinct CDR3 sequences. Sequencing input: blood. Every receptor here comes from a human donor with ulcerative colitis or Crohn's disease, or a healthy co-twin of an affected twin (not recorded which).

V and J are TRBV11-1 and TRBJ2-1; the D gene TCRdb calls, TRBD2, cannot be checked with no DNA. CDR1 and CDR2 from the germline V gene are SGHAT and FQDESV (reference sequence). This CDR3 spans 21 amino acids. CDR3 protein: CASSATSGRAVPPFSYNEQFF.

V gene TRBV5-4 combines with J gene TRBJ1-5; TCRdb indicates TRBD1, and absent DNA this call remains unverified. Germline values: CDR1 SGHNT, CDR2 YYREEE (reference sequence). The CDR3 loop spans 15 amino acids. CDR3 sequence reads: CASSLEVQGMWPQHF.

The genes are TRBV10-3 and TRBJ1-1; with no DNA, the TCRdb D assignment of TRBD1 cannot be verified. The CDR3 consists of 16 residues. The germline gives CDR1 ENHRY, CDR2 SYGVKD. The CDR3 here is CAISGGGQRMNTEAFF.

This chain links TRBV4-3 with TRBJ2-1. The CDR3 spans 19 residues. Germline V gene data show CDR1 as LGHNA and CDR2 as YSLEER. The CDR3: CASTKDRQKNLGSYNEQFF.

The chain employs TRBV24-1 and TRBJ2-1. From germline, CDR1 is KGHDR and CDR2 SFDVKD. CDR3 length: 14 residues. CDR3 sequence reads: CATSGTTYNNEQFF.

This chain links TRBV29-1 with TRBJ2-3; TCRdb designates TRBD1, a call that cannot be tested without DNA. CDR1 and CDR2 from the germline V gene are SQVTM and ANQGSEA. The CDR3 has 13 residues. The CDR3: CSVESPGTDTQYF.

This sequence joins TRBV3-1 and TRBJ2-5; without DNA, the TCRdb call of TRBD1 cannot be checked. The CDR3 length is 13 residues. CDR1 is LGHDT and CDR2 is YNNKEL in the germline V gene (reference sequence). CDR3 region: CASSQGPGETQYF.

The chain uses TRBV11-2 and TRBJ2-5; no DNA is available, so the TRBD2 call from TCRdb remains unchecked. This CDR3 region has 15 residues. Germline V gene lookup returns CDR1 SGHAT and CDR2 FQNNGV. CDR3: CASSFGRPARETQYF.

This rearrangement joins TRBV7-9 to TRBJ1-4; TCRdb's assignment of TRBD1 cannot be checked, as there is no DNA. Germline lookup yields CDR1 SEHNR and CDR2 FQNEAQ (reference sequence). This CDR3 is 13 amino acids long. CDR3 sequence: CASSFFGAEKLFF.

V and J are TRBV2 and TRBJ2-3; TCRdb returns TRBD2, unconfirmable since there is no DNA. CDR3 size: 18 residues. Germline CDR1 reads SNHLY; CDR2 reads FYNNEI. CDR3 loop: CASSGETPSGRGTDTQYF.

V is TRBV6-2 or TRBV6-3 and J is TRBJ2-1; TCRdb's assignment of TRBD1 cannot be checked, as there is no DNA. This CDR3 comprises 14 residues. CDR1 is MNHEY and CDR2 is SVGEGT in the germline V gene. The CDR3 spells CASRTPPSYNEQFF.

The V gene is TRBV6-1, the J gene TRBJ2-1; TCRdb's assignment of TRBD1 cannot be checked, as there is no DNA. The CDR3 is 16 amino acids. CDR1 is MNHNS, CDR2 SASEGT, per germline. The CDR3 here is CTSRTQGFSSYNEQFF.

The chain links TRBV9 to TRBJ2-2. Germline-derived CDR1 and CDR2 are SGDLS and YYNGEE. The length of the CDR3 is 13 residues. The CDR3 is CASSVDHSGELFF.

The V call is TRBV4-1, the J call TRBJ2-1. CDR1 is MGHRA and CDR2 is YSYEKL in the germline V gene. The CDR3 runs to 14 residues. The CDR3 reads CASSQEGTYNEQFF.

The chain couples TRBV20-1 to TRBJ1-1. The CDR3 has 14 residues. CDR1 is DFQATT and CDR2 is SNEGSKA in the germline V gene (reference sequence). CDR3 residues: CSARGDWMVPEAFF.

The chain combines TRBV5-1 with TRBJ2-2; the D call from TCRdb, TRBD1, cannot be confirmed without DNA. The CDR3 length is 15 residues. From germline, CDR1 is SGHRS and CDR2 YFSETQ. The CDR3 loop reads CASSWRTTNTGELFF. The entire variable domain, with the rest obtained from reference TRBV5-1 and TRBJ2-2, is as follows: KAGVTQTPRYLIKTRGQQVTLSCSPISGHRSVSWYQQTPGQGLQFLFEYFSETQRNKGNFPGRFSGRQFSNSRSEMNVSTLELGDSALYLCASSWRTTNTGELFFGEGSRLTVL.

The J gene is TRBJ1-5, the V gene TRBV20-1. Germline V CDR1 and CDR2: DFQATT, SNEGSKA (reference sequence). The CDR3 has 13 amino acids. The CDR3: CSARVAGNQPQHF.

The genes are TRBV12-3 or TRBV12-4 and TRBJ2-1; the TCRdb D gene call, TRBD1, has no DNA to confirm it. This CDR3 is built from 16 residues. CDR3: CASSLEGQGTNNEQFF.

The chain carries TRBV4-1 and TRBJ1-6. This CDR3 has 11 residues. Germline CDR1 is MGHRA and CDR2 is YSYEKL. CDR3 residues: CASSQNSPLHF.

The chain carries TRBV5-1 and TRBJ2-3; TCRdb names TRBD1, which stays unverified in the absence of DNA. CDR1 is SGHRS, CDR2 YFSETQ, per germline. This CDR3 has 14 residues. The CDR3 spells CASTDDRGPDTQYF.

J is TRBJ2-1 and V is TRBV20-1; TCRdb gives TRBD2 as the D gene, but with no DNA this cannot be confirmed. The germline gives CDR1 DFQATT, CDR2 SNEGSKA (reference sequence). The CDR3 is made up of 17 amino acids. CDR3 sequence: CSAREVQASVAYNEQFF.